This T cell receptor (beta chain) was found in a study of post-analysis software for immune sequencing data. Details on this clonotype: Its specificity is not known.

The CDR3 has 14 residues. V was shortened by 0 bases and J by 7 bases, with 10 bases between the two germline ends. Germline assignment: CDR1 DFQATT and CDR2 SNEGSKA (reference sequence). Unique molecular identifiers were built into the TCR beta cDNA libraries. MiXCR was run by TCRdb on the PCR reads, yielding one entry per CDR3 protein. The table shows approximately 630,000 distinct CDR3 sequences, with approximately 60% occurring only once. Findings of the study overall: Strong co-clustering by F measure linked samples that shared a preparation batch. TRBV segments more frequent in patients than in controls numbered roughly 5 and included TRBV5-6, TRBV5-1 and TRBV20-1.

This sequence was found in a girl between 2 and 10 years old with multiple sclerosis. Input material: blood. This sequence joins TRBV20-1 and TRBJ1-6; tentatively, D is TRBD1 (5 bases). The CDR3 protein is CSAREGDENSPLHF. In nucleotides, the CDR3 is TGCAGTGCTAGAGAAGGGGATGAGAATTCACCCCTCCACTTT.